By proportion, the clone carrying this TCR beta chain is medium-sized. Its antigen is unidentified. V was pared by 4 bases and J by 4 bases, with 3 bases between. CDR1 and CDR2 (germline): LGHDT, YNNKEL (reference sequence). CDR3 length: 11 residues. The record originates from a study of CD8 T cells in ankylosing spondylitis. Points from the study as a whole: Matched ankylosing spondylitis synovial fluid reportedly showed significant enrichment of disease-linked clones.

It was by quantitative 5'-RACE with molecular barcodes that TCR beta libraries were made. TCRdb re-called the 5' RACE reads with MiXCR, one entry per CDR3 protein. This repertoire shows tens of thousands of distinct CDR3 sequences, about 6.8% found once; its top ten account for 10%. The TCR was taken from a male donor with ankylosing spondylitis or in good health (not recorded which). Sequenced sample: blood, either unsorted or a sorted T cell fraction (not recorded which). The chain joins TRBV3-1 to TRBJ2-3; D is unresolved. CDR3 amino acids: CASSRADTQYF. CDR3 in DNA: TGTGCCAGCAGCCGGGCAGATACGCAGTATTTT.